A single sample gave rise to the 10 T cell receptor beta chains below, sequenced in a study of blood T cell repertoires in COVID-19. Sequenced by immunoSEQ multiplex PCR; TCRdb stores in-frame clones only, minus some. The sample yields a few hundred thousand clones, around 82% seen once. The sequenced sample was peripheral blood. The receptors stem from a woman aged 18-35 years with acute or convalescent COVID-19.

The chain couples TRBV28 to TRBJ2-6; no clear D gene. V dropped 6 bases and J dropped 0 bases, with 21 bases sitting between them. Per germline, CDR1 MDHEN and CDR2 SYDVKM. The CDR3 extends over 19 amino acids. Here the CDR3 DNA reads TGTGCCAGCAGATTCGTAGGTATCGACGGAGCCTCTGGGGCCAACGTCCTGACTTTC. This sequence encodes CASRFVGIDGASGANVLTF.

CDR3 coding DNA: TGTGCCAGCAGGACGACAGGGGGCAGCTACGAGCAGTACTTC. Encoded protein: CASRTTGGSYEQYF. V gene TRBV2 combines with J gene TRBJ2-7, with 10 bases aligning to TRBD1. The V gene's germline CDR1 is SNHLY and CDR2 FYNNEI. With 6 bases clipped from V and 3 bases from J, the junction kept 5 bases outside the gene matches. The CDR3 length is 14 residues. The full variable domain, its missing parts supplied by reference TRBV2 and TRBJ2-7, is EPEVTQTPSHQVTQMGQEVILRCVPISNHLYFYWYRQILGQKVEFLVSFYNNEISEKSEIFDDQFSVERPDGSNFTLKIRSTKLEDSAMYFCASRTTGGSYEQYFGPGTRLTVT.

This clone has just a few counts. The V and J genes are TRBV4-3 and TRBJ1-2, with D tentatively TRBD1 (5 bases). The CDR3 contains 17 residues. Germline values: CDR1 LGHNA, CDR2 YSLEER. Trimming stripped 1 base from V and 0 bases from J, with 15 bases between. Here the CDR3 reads CASSQARVRDANYGYTF. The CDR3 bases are TGCGCCAGCAGCCAAGCCAGGGTCAGGGATGCTAACTATGGCTACACCTTC.

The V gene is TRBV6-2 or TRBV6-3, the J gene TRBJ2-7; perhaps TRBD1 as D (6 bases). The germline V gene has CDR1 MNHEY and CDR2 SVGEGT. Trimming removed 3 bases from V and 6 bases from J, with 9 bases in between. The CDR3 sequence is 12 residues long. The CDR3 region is CASSYWGLEQYF. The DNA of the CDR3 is TGTGCCAGCAGTTATTGGGGGCTCGAGCAGTACTTC.

CDR3 in amino acids: CASSLSGQGGPYSNQPQHF. The CDR3, as DNA: TGTGCCAGCAGTCTTTCCGGGCAGGGAGGACCTTATAGCAATCAGCCCCAGCATTTT. J is TRBJ1-5 and V is TRBV6-6; tentative D call: TRBD1 (5 bases). The CDR3 consists of 19 residues. Germline-derived CDR1 and CDR2 are MNHNY and SVGAGI (reference sequence). Trimming pared 5 bases from V and 0 bases from J, leaving 23 bases between.

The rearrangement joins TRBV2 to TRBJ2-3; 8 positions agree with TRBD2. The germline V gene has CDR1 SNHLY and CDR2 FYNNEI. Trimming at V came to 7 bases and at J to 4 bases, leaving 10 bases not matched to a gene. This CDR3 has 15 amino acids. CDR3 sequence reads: CASIGRREGADTQYF. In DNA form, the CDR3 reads TGTGCCAGCATCGGCAGACGGGAGGGCGCAGATACGCAGTATTTT. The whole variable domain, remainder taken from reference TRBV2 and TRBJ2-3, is EPEVTQTPSHQVTQMGQEVILRCVPISNHLYFYWYRQILGQKVEFLVSFYNNEISEKSEIFDDQFSVERPDGSNFTLKIRSTKLEDSAMYFCASIGRREGADTQYFGPGTRLTVL.

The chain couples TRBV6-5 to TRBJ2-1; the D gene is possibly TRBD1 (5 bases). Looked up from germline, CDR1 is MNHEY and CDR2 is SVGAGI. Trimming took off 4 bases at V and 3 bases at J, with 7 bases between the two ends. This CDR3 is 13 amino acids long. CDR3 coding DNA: TGTGCCAGCAGTTTCGGACACTACAATGAGCAGTTCTTC. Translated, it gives CASSFGHYNEQFF.

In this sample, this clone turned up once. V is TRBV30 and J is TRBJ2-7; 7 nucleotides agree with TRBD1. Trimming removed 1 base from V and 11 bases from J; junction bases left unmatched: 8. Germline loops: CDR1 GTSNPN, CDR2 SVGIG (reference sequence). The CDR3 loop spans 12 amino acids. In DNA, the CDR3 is TGTGCCTGGAGTGGGGCCGGGACAGAAGAGTACTTC. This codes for CAWSGAGTEEYF.

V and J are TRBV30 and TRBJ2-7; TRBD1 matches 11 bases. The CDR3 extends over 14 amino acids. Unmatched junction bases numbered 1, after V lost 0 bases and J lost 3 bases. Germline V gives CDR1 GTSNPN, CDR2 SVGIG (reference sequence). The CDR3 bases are TGTGCCTGGAGTGTAGGGACAGGGGGCTACGAGCAGTACTTC. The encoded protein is CAWSVGTGGYEQYF.

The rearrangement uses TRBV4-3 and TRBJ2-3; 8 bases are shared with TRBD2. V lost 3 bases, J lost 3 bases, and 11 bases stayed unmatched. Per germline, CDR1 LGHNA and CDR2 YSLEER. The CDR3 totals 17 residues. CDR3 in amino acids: CASSHRATSEGTDTQYF. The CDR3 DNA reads TGCGCCAGCAGCCACAGAGCGACTAGCGAGGGGACAGATACGCAGTATTTT.